The source of this T cell receptor (beta chain) is a study of T-cell reconstitution after alpha-beta-depleted transplantation in children. This clonotype turned up a few times. Trimming removed 4 bases at V and 0 bases at J, with 16 bases between. Germline CDR1 and CDR2: SQVTM and ANQGSEA. This CDR3 comprises 16 residues. Construction of the TCRbeta library involved unique molecular identifiers. MiXCR, run by TCRdb on the PCR reads, gives a single entry per CDR3 protein. The sample includes fewer than 550,000 distinct CDR3 sequences, roughly 17% of them seen just once. The sequence came from a boy younger than two who had a stem cell transplant for Wiskott-Aldrich syndrome, so the T cells may come from the graft donor. The specimen was PBMCs, mostly from graft donor cells, collected 360 days after TCRalphabeta/CD19-depleted stem cell transplant. This rearrangement joins TRBV29-1 to TRBJ2-1, with unresolved D. CDR3 region: CSVVTTTLSSYNEQFF. The CDR3 region has the DNA TGCAGCGTTGTTACCACTACCTTGAGCTCCTACAATGAGCAGTTCTTC.